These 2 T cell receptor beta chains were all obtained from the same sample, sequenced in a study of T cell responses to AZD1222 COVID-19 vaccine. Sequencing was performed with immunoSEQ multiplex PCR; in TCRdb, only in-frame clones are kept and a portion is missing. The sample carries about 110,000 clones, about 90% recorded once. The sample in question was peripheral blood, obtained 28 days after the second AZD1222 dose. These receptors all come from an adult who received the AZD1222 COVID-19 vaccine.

CDR3 nucleotides: TGTGCCAGCAGCCAAGATTACGGGACTAGCGGTTGGGGGGAGACCCAGTACTTC. Its translation is CASSQDYGTSGWGETQYF. The chain has TRBV4-2 and TRBJ2-5, with TRBD2 identical over 11 bases. The CDR3 consists of 18 residues. Germline CDR1 LGHNA, CDR2 YNFKEQ. J gave up 5 bases and V 0 bases, and 11 bases lay outside the gene matches.

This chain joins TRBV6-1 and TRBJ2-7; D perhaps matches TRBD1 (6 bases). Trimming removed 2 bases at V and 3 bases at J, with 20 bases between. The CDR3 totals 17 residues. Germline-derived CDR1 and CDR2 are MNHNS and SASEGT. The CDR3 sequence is CASSETAPGHPGYEQYF. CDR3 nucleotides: TGTGCCAGCAGTGAAACGGCCCCGGGACACCCAGGCTACGAGCAGTACTTC.